This TCR beta chain was sequenced for a study of T cell repertoires in cytomegalovirus infection. This clonotype was detected many times. In TCRdb, the reads were re-called with MiXCR into one record per CDR3 protein. The table records a few hundred thousand distinct CDR3 sequences, roughly 16% of them present only once. The sequenced material came from PBMCs. This TCR came from a human donor in good health (CMV status not recorded). Some clones in this sample may be carry-over from other donors' samples.

The CDR3 region is CASSQSRDWGSYEQYF. The CDR3 DNA reads as TGTGCCAGCAGCCAATCTCGAGACTGGGGCTCCTACGAGCAGTACTTC. J is TRBJ2-7 and V is TRBV4-2, with D unclear. Germline values: CDR1 LGHNA, CDR2 YNFKEQ. This CDR3 has 16 residues. V gave up 2 bases and J gave up 0 bases, with 14 bases separating them.